The text below deals with one T cell receptor (beta chain). This clone was detected only once. Its antigen has not been determined. Qualities for individual bases were not recorded, and no much larger clone is one base off. The data derive from a study of cytomegalovirus exposure and HLA in healthy donors (dated by TCRdb to about 2017). Context from the whole study: In an earlier analysis of some 610 of the donors, about 270 Gb of sequence data and 120 million or so unique TCR beta sequences from about 190 million T cells were reported. In an earlier analysis of roughly 540 of the donors, high-throughput TCR beta sequencing was used to judge whether each TCR beta V gene segment behaved as functional or pseudogenic. Roughly five DR-DQ haplotypes were handled as single units for association and clustering, since linkage in the cohort was strong. The T cell repertoires of 670 or so subjects were profiled by immunosequencing and related to cytomegalovirus serostatus. The study combined high-throughput TCR immunosequencing, statistical association of individual TCRs with disease status, and machine learning to predict cytomegalovirus infection status. A later genetic analysis used genome-wide SNP genotypes for about 55% of the 666 donors, treating that subset as a discovery cohort. Across approximately 420 genotyped donors of the cohort, an average of roughly 250,000 unique TCR beta nucleotide sequences per donor were sequenced, and around 19% of those sequences were non-productive. The genetic ancestry cluster associated with self-reported Caucasian donors included 70% to 85% of the roughly 400 genotyped donors. An early release that covered about 640 HLA-typed donors contained approximately 290 gigabases of sequencing data and around 85 million unique TCR sequences. In the later analysis, no new phenotypic data were used to find candidate immune exposures; instead, reliance was placed on TCR beta sequences and their occurrence across donors. A separate validation cohort of over 95 different subjects was used in addition to the approximately 700-subject first cohort. Donor age, sex, ethnicity and CMV serostatus were collected together with the repertoire data. Class I and class II HLA loci were covered by the typing at four-digit resolution. The aim of the study was to test whether cataloging public T cell receptors could identify signatures of past pathogen exposure. In a later analysis, previously published TCR beta repertoires from more than 500 donors were re-analyzed and high-resolution HLA genotyping was added so that TCR occurrence patterns could be studied. Typing coverage differed by locus: A, B, C, DRB1 and DQB1 were typed in about 620-640 donors, DQA1 in around 500, DPA1 in some 570, and DPB1 in just under 490. Every repertoire in the discovery cohort had been generated on one and the same sequencing platform. The full study reports these points: The classifier was reported to diagnose cytomegalovirus status with high specificity and sensitivity in both the original cohort and the validation cohort. Correlated functional status among segregating V segments might be attributable to linkage disequilibrium, but an unknown experimental factor could not be ruled out. In a later genetic analysis, fewer N-insertions in productive TCRs were reported among donors in an Asian-associated ancestry cluster than the approximately 670-donor mean. Specific HLA alleles were associated with 16,951 TCR beta sequences at a false discovery rate of 0.05 in a later analysis. An earlier analysis of approximately 530 of the donors showed that most TCR beta V segments appeared in productive rearrangements either about 87% or about 30% of the time, which broadly matched IMGT annotations. Immune exposure information for the cohort was limited to CMV serostatus. HLA typing was unavailable for some donors at each locus, so association tests used only the typed subset. A later analysis found that most CMV-associated TCR beta chains appeared HLA-restricted, with HLA associations seemingly driven largely by CMV exposure. A further reported finding was that TCR beta sequences accurately predicted the HLA-A and HLA-B alleles for most subjects in the first cohort. The authors suggested that the approach could potentially be generalized to other disease states and immunological phenotypes. Across donors, most TCR sequences were observed very rarely, whereas some public TCRs were present in many individuals. When HLA alleles, especially DR and DQ, strongly co-occurred, TCR associations were difficult to assign to individual alleles. In a later analysis, HLA-associated TCR beta chains were found to be more clonally expanded and to have lower generation probabilities than equally common non-associated chains. Because counts were too low, seventeen rarely observed V segments, including chromosome 9 orphons, were excluded from the earlier analysis of under 650 of the donors. The 87-base-pair reads could not distinguish some IMGT-functional V segments, including TRBV6-2 and TRBV6-3, so those segments were excluded. The sequencing pipeline was judged likely to have produced a cluster of highly shared sequence variants as a technical artifact. Only TCR beta chains were sequenced in this cohort, and the absence of alpha or paired-chain data limited detectable features. Sequencing depth was assumed to be roughly uniform across donors in the presence/absence analyses, though that assumption may not hold. A later analysis found that TCR association rates varied across HLA loci, with DRB1 alleles showing the most associated TCRs and HLA-C alleles the fewest. Several of the top co-occurrence clusters appeared to be linked to parvovirus B19, influenza, CMV and Epstein-Barr virus, according to a later analysis. Three of the identified cytomegalovirus-associated TCR beta chains were confirmed in vitro to be specific for cytomegalovirus antigens. V-gene and J-gene trimming of TCR beta chains was associated with a missense DCLRE1C variant in a later genetic analysis, and the association was replicated in an independent cohort. A total of some 180 TCR beta chains were listed by the study as associated with cytomegalovirus.

The cohort was made up of 500 to 850 healthy bone marrow donors. Cohort members were all nominally healthy when sampled, although unrecorded immune exposures were likely present. The donor tested CMV seropositive and was one of the 289 seropositive cohort members. Every donor gave a peripheral blood sample, and the peripheral blood mononuclear cells from that sample were used for TCR beta sequencing. The Qiagen DNeasy Blood Extraction Kit was used to extract genomic DNA from the blood cell samples. Library preparation employed the immunoSEQ multiplex PCR assay. The multiplex PCR relied on a mix of 60 forward primers for TCR Vbeta segments and 13 reverse primers for TCR Jbeta segments. The CDR3 region of rearranged TCR beta genes was amplified from genomic DNA by a multiplex PCR assay. The amplified TCR beta libraries were sequenced on the Illumina HiSeq System as 87-base-pair reads. Per the authors' processing: Across the 670 or so repertoires, a later analysis counted 60 million to 90 million unique TCR beta chains, roughly 11 million of which were shared by at least two donors. A nearest-neighbor algorithm error-corrected the raw reads and collapsed the reads into unique sequences, merging closely related sequences to remove PCR and sequencing errors. To assign V, D and J gene segments, CDR3 sequences were aligned to IMGT reference sequences. For a sequence to be retained, at least a six-nucleotide match to both a V gene segment and a J gene segment was required. Rearrangements were called productive when the CDR3 lacked stop codons and stayed in frame with V and J; all others were non-productive. Following IMGT convention, CDR3 was defined as the stretch from the second conserved V-encoded cysteine to the conserved J-encoded phenylalanine. The earlier analysis of a few hundred of the donors excluded sequences that lacked an unambiguous match to a single V gene segment. In an earlier analysis of 450 to 750 of the donors, a V segment was called functional when productive rearrangements were above 56.7%, and segregating when the standard deviation between donors exceeded 5%. A statistical classification framework was built to diagnose cytomegalovirus status from the catalog of TCR beta chain sequences. V and J gene assignment, in a later analysis, came from comparing TCR nucleotide sequences with IMGT/GENE-DB human TR gene sequences. Using the TCRdist pipeline, a later analysis assigned CDR3 sequences along with most-parsimonious VDJ recombination scenarios. A later analysis defined each TCR beta chain by its CDR3 amino acid sequence plus V-gene family, and excluded reads lacking a unique V-gene family. In a later analysis, 500 to 700 highly shared, low-generation-probability nucleotide sequences were removed to address suspected cross-contamination and a sequencing artifact. For each public chain, a later analysis derived a clonal expansion index from normalized ranks of inferred template counts within each repertoire. In a later analysis, generation probabilities were computed with a VDJ recombination model fitted to out-of-frame rearrangements, and the resulting probabilities were checked against IGoR. In a later analysis, TCR-TCR, TCR-HLA and TCR-CMV co-occurrence was scored with hypergeometric tests, and a repertoire-size bias correction was applied to TCR pairs. A later analysis estimated false discovery rates by permuting HLA or CMV assignments 20 times. In a later analysis, co-occurring TCRs were grouped with DBSCAN, and TCRdist sequence similarity was added when clustering was performed within HLA-allele-positive subsets. For co-occurrence clustering, repertoires with fewer than 30,000 or more than 120,000 public chains were excluded, along with four or five repertoires with anomalous nucleotide sharing. TCRdb carries this immuneACCESS record with in-frame sequences only. Its versions omit some clonotypes, under half of them owing to an unresolved V gene in the studies checked, with the rest unexplained. V, J and clone size were drawn from that table, and D and trimming were deduced from the DNA. The sample profile shows about 63,000 clones; more than 80% of them were found once. Clones ranked in the top ten supply around an eighth of the sample.

V is shortened by 2 bases, J by 4 bases, and the region joining them spans 18 bases. The CDR1 and CDR2 encoded by the germline V gene are MNHEY and SVGAGI. The CDR3 sequence holds 16 residues, the cysteine and phenylalanine included. Solely the CDR3 DNA is kept, with 48 bases framed from the first base. The source is a woman aged 25 to 39 in good health and CMV-seropositive. Sequencing was carried out using PBMCs. The chain links TRBV6-5 with TRBJ2-7, with the D gene uncertain. The CDR3 corresponds to CASSYTPDTLGYEQYF. The DNA is TGTGCCAGCAGTTACACACCCGACACCTTAGGATACGAGCAGTACTTC.